Below are 2 T cell receptor beta chains sequenced from a single sample in a study of OX40 agonist ivuxolimab in advanced cancers. Only in-frame clones appear in the TCRdb table, and some are missing; sequencing was by immunoSEQ multiplex PCR. The table records about 38,000 clones, roughly 82% of them present only once. The specimen comprised CD4+ or CD8+ T cells sorted from blood, sampled in a trial of the OX40 agonist ivuxolimab. These receptors all stem from an adult with an advanced solid tumor such as melanoma, head and neck, liver or kidney cancer.

CDR3: CASRGTGTESYEQYF. The CDR3 DNA sequence: TGTGCCAGCAGGGGAACTGGAACCGAATCCTACGAGCAGTACTTC. This chain links TRBV6-6 with TRBJ2-7; D remains ambiguous. This CDR3 spans 15 amino acids. The V gene's germline CDR1 is MNHNY and CDR2 SVGAGI (reference sequence). Between the trimmed V and J ends, which lost 6 bases and 1 base, there was a span of 16 bases.

The rearrangement joins TRBV28 to TRBJ2-2; weak D call: TRBD2 (5 bases). The germline CDR1 and CDR2 sequences are MDHEN and SYDVKM. The CDR3 totals 15 residues. V shed 10 bases and J shed 3 bases, with 18 bases lying between them. The CDR3 region is CATFSMGSYTGELFF. Here the CDR3 DNA reads TGTGCCACCTTTTCAATGGGGAGTTACACCGGGGAGCTGTTTTTT.